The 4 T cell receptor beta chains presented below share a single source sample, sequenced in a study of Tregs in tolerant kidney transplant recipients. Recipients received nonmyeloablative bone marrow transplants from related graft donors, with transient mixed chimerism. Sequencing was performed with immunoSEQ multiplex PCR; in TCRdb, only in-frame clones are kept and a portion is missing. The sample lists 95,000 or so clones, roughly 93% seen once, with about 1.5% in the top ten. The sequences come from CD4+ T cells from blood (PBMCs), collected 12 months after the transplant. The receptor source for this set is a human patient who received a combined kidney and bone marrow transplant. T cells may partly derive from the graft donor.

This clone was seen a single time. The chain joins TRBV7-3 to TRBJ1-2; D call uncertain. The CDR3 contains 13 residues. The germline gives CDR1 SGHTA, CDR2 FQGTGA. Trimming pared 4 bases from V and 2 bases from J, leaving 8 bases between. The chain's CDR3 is CASSSGANYGYTF. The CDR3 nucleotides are TGTGCCAGCAGCTCCGGTGCAAACTATGGCTACACCTTC.

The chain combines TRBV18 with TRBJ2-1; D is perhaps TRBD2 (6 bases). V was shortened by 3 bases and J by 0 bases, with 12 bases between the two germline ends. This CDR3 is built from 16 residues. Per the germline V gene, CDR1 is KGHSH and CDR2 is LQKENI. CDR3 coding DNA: TGTGCCAGCTCACCCTTTGCGGGGAGCTCCTACAATGAGCAGTTCTTC. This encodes CASSPFAGSSYNEQFF.

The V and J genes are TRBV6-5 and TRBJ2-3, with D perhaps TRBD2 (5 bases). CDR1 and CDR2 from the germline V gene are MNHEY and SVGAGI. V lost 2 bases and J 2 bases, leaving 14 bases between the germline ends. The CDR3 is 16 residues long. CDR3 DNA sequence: TGTGCCAGCAGTTACGGACGGGAAACCGACACAGATACGCAGTATTTT. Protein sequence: CASSYGRETDTDTQYF.

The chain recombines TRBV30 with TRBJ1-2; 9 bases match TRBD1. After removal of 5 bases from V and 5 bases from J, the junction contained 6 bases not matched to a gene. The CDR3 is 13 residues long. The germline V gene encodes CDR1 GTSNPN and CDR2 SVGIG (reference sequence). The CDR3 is CAWGDRGVYGYTF. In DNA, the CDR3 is TGTGCCTGGGGCGACAGGGGGGTTTATGGCTACACCTTC.